A selection of T cell receptor beta chains follows, all from one sample in a study of blood T cells in healthy people across ages. TCRdb analysed the 5' RACE reads with MiXCR anew, one entry per CDR3 protein. The data hold about 1.8 million distinct CDR3 sequences, with around 50% observed a single time. Sample: blood. Receptors were obtained from a woman in her forties in good health. Each CDR3 is given with its conserved first and last residue. D genes are given only for firm matches. Where a row states a size, it is once, few, many or the class of an expanded clone; other rows omit it.

few,TRBJ2-1,-,TRBV12-3/TRBV12-4,TGTGCCAGCAGTTTAGAGAGTGAGCAGTTCTTC,CASSLESEQFF
once,TRBJ1-4,-,TRBV6-6,TGTGCCAGCAGCAACATAAGGGCGGGTAATGAAAAACTGTTTTTT,CASSNIRAGNEKLFF
few,TRBJ2-1,-,TRBV6-2/TRBV6-3,TGTGCCAGCAGGAAACTAGGCGCTCAGGAGCAGTTCTTC,CASRKLGAQEQFF
few,TRBJ2-5,-,TRBV4-3,TGCGCCAGCCAGAAGGGACGGGGTGTCCAAGAGACCCAGTACTTC,CASQKGRGVQETQYF
-,TRBJ1-2,TRBD1,TRBV20-1,TGCAGTGCTAGAGATGGGGGACAGCCTCCACGGAACTATGGCTACACCTTC,CSARDGGQPPRNYGYTF
few,TRBJ1-2,-,TRBV9,TGTGCCAGCAGCTCACCATACGGGGGGAAAGATGGCTACACCTTC,CASSSPYGGKDGYTF
-,TRBJ1-4,-,TRBV4-2,TGTGCCAGCAGCCAAGATCTAATTTCTGCTAATGAAAAACTGTTTTTT,CASSQDLISANEKLFF
-,TRBJ1-1,TRBD1,TRBV7-3,TGTGCCAGCAGCCCAAGGGGACAGGACACTGAGAACACTGAAGCTTTCTTT,CASSPRGQDTENTEAFF
-,TRBJ1-1,-,TRBV4-3,TGCGCCAGCAGCCAAGATCGGTTAGGGGGATTGAGGACTGAAGCTTTCTTT,CASSQDRLGGLRTEAFF
-,TRBJ2-7,-,TRBV20-1,TGCAGTGCTGGGAAGCCGGGACACTTACCTGACGGGCGGTACTTC,CSAGKPGHLPDGRYF